In this sample, the clone carrying this T cell receptor beta chain turned up many times. Germline CDR1 and CDR2: DFQATT and SNEGSKA (reference sequence). The CDR3 spans 15 residues. With V trimmed by 0 bases and J by 7 bases, 5 bases remained unmatched. One entry per CDR3 protein, called by TCRdb with MiXCR from the 5' RACE reads. This sample has approximately 60,000 distinct CDR3 sequences, with 20% to 25% found just once. Sequences were obtained from memory CD4+ T cells sorted from a lymph node. This sample's subset: memory CD4+ T cells, CD4+CD45RO+CD25-. The rearrangement uses TRBV20-1 and TRBJ1-6, with 8 bases matching TRBD1. The sequence was collected from a female donor with breast cancer. CDR3: CSARDLRGQNSPLHF. The CDR3 DNA is TGCAGTGCTAGAGACCTCAGGGGGCAAAATTCACCCCTCCACTTT.